This is a list of T cell receptor beta chains from one sample in a study of CD8+CD57+ T cells in acquired aplastic anemia. TCRdb ran MiXCR on the reads and lists one entry per CDR3 protein. The data hold 75,000 to 90,000 distinct CDR3 sequences, with 40% to 50% observed a single time. The source material was sorted CD4+, CD8+, or CD8+CD57+ T cells (not recorded which) from PBMCs. These TCRs come from a human donor in good health, serving as a control. Both conserved end residues are part of each CDR3. The D gene is left open where the match is weak. Only some rows state a clone size, as once, few, many or a class for expanded clones.

V	J	D	size	DNA	CDR3
TRBV9	TRBJ1-2	TRBD1	.	TGTGCCAGCAGCGCGACAGGGGCTATTGAGGGCTACACCTTC	CASSATGAIEGYTF
TRBV9	TRBJ1-4	TRBD1	many	TGTGCCAGCAGCGCGCAGGGGGCGGGTGAAAAACTGTTTTTT	CASSAQGAGEKLFF
TRBV10-2	TRBJ1-2	.	many	TGCGCCAGCAGTGAGCCGGGACCATATGGCTACACCTTC	CASSEPGPYGYTF
TRBV12-3/TRBV12-4	TRBJ2-1	.	.	TGTGCCAGCAGCCTCGAGGCCGACTGGAGCTCCTACAATGAGCAGTTCTTC	CASSLEADWSSYNEQFF
TRBV25-1	TRBJ2-3	TRBD2	.	TGTGCCAGCAGTTTATTTCCTAGCGGGGGGGTCACAGATACGCAGTATTTT	CASSLFPSGGVTDTQYF
TRBV24-1	TRBJ1-2	.	.	TGTGCCACCAGTGATACCGGGACCGGTGCTAACTATGGCTACACCTTC	CATSDTGTGANYGYTF
TRBV29-1	TRBJ1-2	.	.	TGCAGCGTTGCATCGAATATTGGTAGTAACTATGGCTACACCTTC	CSVASNIGSNYGYTF
TRBV9	TRBJ2-1	.	many	TGTGCCAGCAGCTCCGACGGGGATGAGCAGTTCTTC	CASSSDGDEQFF
TRBV24-1	TRBJ2-7	.	.	TGTGCCACCAGTATATCCCGCGAGGGAGCGGGGCAGTACTTC	CATSISREGAGQYF
TRBV15	TRBJ2-3	.	.	TGTGCCACCAGCAGAGTTGGACAGCGCACAGATACGCAGTATTTT	CATSRVGQRTDTQYF
TRBV10-1	TRBJ2-2	.	many	TGCGCCAGCAGTGATCGAATCACCGGGGAGCTGTTTTTT	CASSDRITGELFF
TRBV29-1	TRBJ2-1	.	few	TGCAGCTTGGACGGATCCTACAATGAGCAGTTCTTC	CSLDGSYNEQFF
TRBV24-1	TRBJ1-5	.	.	TGTGCCACCAGTGGGGCGACGGATAATCAGCCCCAGCATTTT	CATSGATDNQPQHF
TRBV10-2	TRBJ1-1	.	many	TGCGCCAGCATTGTCGAAGTTGGGAACACTGAAGCTTTCTTT	CASIVEVGNTEAFF
TRBV11-2	TRBJ1-1	TRBD1	few	TGTGCCAGCAGCTCCAAACAGGGGAGGAACACTGAAGCTTTCTTT	CASSSKQGRNTEAFF
TRBV5-8	TRBJ1-1	.	many	TGTGCCAGCGATATTGGGGCATTTGAAGCTTTCTTT	CASDIGAFEAFF
TRBV30	TRBJ1-1	TRBD1	.	TGTGCCTGGGGTTGGGACAGGGGAATGTTAGCTTTCTTT	CAWGWDRGMLAFF
TRBV20-1	TRBJ2-1	.	.	TGCAGTGCTAGAGACATAGCCCAATCCTACAATGAGCAGTTCTTC	CSARDIAQSYNEQFF
TRBV9	TRBJ1-1	.	.	TGTGCCAGCAGCCCCCCGGTGGGAATGAACACTGAAGCTATCTTT	CASSPPVGMNTEAIF
TRBV15	TRBJ2-7	.	.	TGTGCCACCAGCAGAGATGGGTACGAGCAGTACTTC	CATSRDGYEQYF
TRBV10-2	TRBJ1-5	TRBD1	.	TGCGCCAGCAGCTGGACAGGGGTCGGCAATCAGCCCCAGCATTTT	CASSWTGVGNQPQHF
TRBV25-1	TRBJ2-3	.	.	.	CACSASRLAGGGDTQYF
TRBV14	TRBJ1-2	TRBD1	many	TGTGCCAGCAGCCAAGATGGGCACAGGGGGCAAGGCTACACCTTC	CASSQDGHRGQGYTF
TRBV15	TRBJ1-5	.	many	TGTGCCACCAGCAGAGATCGGGGGGTAAATCAGCCCCAGCATTTT	CATSRDRGVNQPQHF
TRBV25-1	TRBJ2-1	TRBD1	.	TGTGCCAGCAGTGAATCTTTACAGGGGCCCGGGACACTCAATGAGCAGTTCTTC	CASSESLQGPGTLNEQFF
TRBV7-6	TRBJ2-1	TRBD2	many	TGTGCCAGCAGCCATAGCGGGAGTTTCGATGAGCAGTTCTTC	CASSHSGSFDEQFF
TRBV10-3	TRBJ2-5	.	.	TGTGCCATCAGTGAGCCGATGCAGGGTTTGGAGACCCAGTACTTC	CAISEPMQGLETQYF
TRBV5-4	TRBJ2-1	.	.	TGTGCCAGCAGGTCGGGCAATGAGCAGTTCTTC	CASRSGNEQFF
TRBV20-1	TRBJ2-4	.	many	TGCAGTGCAAAGCCATTCACAGAAGCCAAAAACATTCAGTACTTC	CSAKPFTEAKNIQYF
TRBV20-1	TRBJ1-5	.	many	TGCAGTGCTTACGGGGGATCGAGTCAGCCCCAGCATTTT	CSAYGGSSQPQHF
TRBV25-1	TRBJ1-2	TRBD1	.	TGTGCCAGCAGTTTAATAAGGACAGGGCGAAGAGGCTACACCTTC	CASSLIRTGRRGYTF
TRBV7-9	TRBJ2-2	.	few	TGTGCCAGCAGCCCCCCGCTGAATACCGGGGAGCTGTTTTTT	CASSPPLNTGELFF
TRBV12-5	TRBJ2-1	TRBD2	.	TGTGCTAGTGGTTCCTCGACTAGCGGGGCCATCTCCTACAATGAGCAGTTCTTC	CASGSSTSGAISYNEQFF
TRBV29-1	TRBJ2-1	.	.	TGCAGCGTTGTGGGGGGACGGCCGTACAATGAGCAGTTCTTC	CSVVGGRPYNEQFF
TRBV25-1	TRBJ2-1	TRBD2	.	TGTGCCATAGGGACTAGCGGGGACGATGAGCAGTTCTTC	CAIGTSGDDEQFF
TRBV7-6	TRBJ2-5	.	.	TGTGCCAGCAGCACCTTACAAGAGACCCAGTACTTC	CASSTLQETQYF
TRBV7-8	TRBJ1-4	.	many	TGTGCCAGCAGCTCCCTTAATGGGGAAAAACTGTTTTTT	CASSSLNGEKLFF
TRBV12-3/TRBV12-4	TRBJ1-5	.	.	TGTGCCAGCAGTCCCCCGCCCGGGGTTAGCAATCAGCCCCAGCATTTT	CASSPPPGVSNQPQHF
TRBV7-7	TRBJ2-7	TRBD1	.	TGTGCTAGCAGCGTAGGACAGGGAACCTACGAGCAGTACTTC	CASSVGQGTYEQYF
TRBV20-1	TRBJ1-2	.	.	TGCAGTGCTAGTGGGAGGGAGAAGAGGGGCTACACCTTC	CSASGREKRGYTF